The T cell receptor beta chain under discussion was sequenced for a study of T cells after yellow fever vaccination. Background on the study: It was SMART-Seq v4 Ultra Low Input that prepared the fractions with low cell numbers.

Study-wide findings and caveats: Although most clonotypes did not, a small share appeared in both CD4 and CD8 compartments.

The sample holds many counts of this clonotype. The target antigen is unknown. TCRdb passed the 5' RACE reads through MiXCR, listing each CDR3 protein once. The data hold about 73,000 distinct CDR3 sequences, with roughly 8% observed a single time. This CDR3 region has 19 residues. With 4 bases clipped from V and 0 bases from J, the junction kept 11 bases outside the gene matches. Germline V CDR1 and CDR2: LGHNA, YSLEER. Sample: CD8+ T cells sorted from PBMCs, taken on the day of the yellow fever booster vaccination. The sequence came from a man aged 25-40 years who received the YFV17D yellow fever vaccine. The chain joins TRBV4-3 to TRBJ2-6; 8 positions agree with TRBD1. The CDR3 DNA sequence: TGCGCCAGCAGCCCCTTCAGGGGGCAGGGACCCTCTGGGGCCAACGTCCTGACTTTC. This codes for CASSPFRGQGPSGANVLTF.